The sequence of this T cell receptor beta chain was determined in a study of T cells after yellow fever vaccination. Study-wide context: SMART-Seq v4 Ultra Low Input prepared libraries from low-cell fractions.

Regarding this clonotype: The antigen remains unidentified.

V was trimmed by 1 base and J by 1 base, leaving 6 bases between them. This CDR3 is built from 14 residues. Germline V gene lookup returns CDR1 SGHDT and CDR2 YYEEEE. UMIs and a universal primer site were added when TCR cDNA was made by 5'RACE template switching. TCRdb re-derived calls from the 5' RACE reads in MiXCR, one entry per CDR3 protein. The sample carries almost 600,000 distinct CDR3 sequences, approximately 12% recorded once. Study results and caveats: FACS-sorted repertoires could harbor abundant contaminating bulk-population clonotypes. Post-booster samples contained most primary-vaccination clones (approximately 96% CD4, roughly 88% CD8).

The sample consisted of PBMCs, taken on the day of the yellow fever booster vaccination. This clonotype originated in a young man who received the YFV17D yellow fever vaccine. The rearrangement links TRBV5-6 to TRBJ2-1; no definite D call. The chain's CDR3 is CASSLPFSYNEQFF. The CDR3, as DNA: TGTGCCAGCAGCTTGCCCTTTTCCTACAATGAGCAGTTCTTC.